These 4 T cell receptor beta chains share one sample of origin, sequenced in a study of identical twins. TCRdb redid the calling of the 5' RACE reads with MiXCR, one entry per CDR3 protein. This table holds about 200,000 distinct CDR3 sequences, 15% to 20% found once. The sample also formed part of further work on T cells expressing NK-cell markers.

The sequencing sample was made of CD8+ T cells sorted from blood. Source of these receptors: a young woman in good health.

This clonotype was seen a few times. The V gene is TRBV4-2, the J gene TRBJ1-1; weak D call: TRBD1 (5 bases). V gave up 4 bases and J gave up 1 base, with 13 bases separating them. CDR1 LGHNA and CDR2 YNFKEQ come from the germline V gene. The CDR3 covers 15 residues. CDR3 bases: TGTGCCAGCAGCCGTACCGCGGGGGGGAACACTGAAGCTTTCTTT. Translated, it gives CASSRTAGGNTEAFF.

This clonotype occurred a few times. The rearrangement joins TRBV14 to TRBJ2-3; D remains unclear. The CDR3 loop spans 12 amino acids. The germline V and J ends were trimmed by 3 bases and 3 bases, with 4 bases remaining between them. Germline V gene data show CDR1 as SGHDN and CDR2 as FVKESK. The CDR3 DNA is TGTGCCAGCAGCCACTGGACAGATACGCAGTATTTT. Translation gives CASSHWTDTQYF.

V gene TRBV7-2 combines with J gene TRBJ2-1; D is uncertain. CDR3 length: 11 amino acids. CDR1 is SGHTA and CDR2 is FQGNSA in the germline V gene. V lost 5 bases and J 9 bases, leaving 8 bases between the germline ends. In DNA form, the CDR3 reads TGTGCCAGCAGCGTTAGCAGTGAGCAGTTCTTC. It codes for CASSVSSEQFF.

The CDR3 nucleotides are TGTGCCAGCAAAGCGGGGGGCCCTGCAGATACGCAGTATTTT. The encoded protein is CASKAGGPADTQYF. This chain uses TRBV6-1 with TRBJ2-3, with TRBD2 matching 9 bases. The germline gives CDR1 MNHNS, CDR2 SASEGT. The V and J ends lost 7 bases and 4 bases, in that order; junction bases with no gene match: 6. The CDR3 has 14 residues.